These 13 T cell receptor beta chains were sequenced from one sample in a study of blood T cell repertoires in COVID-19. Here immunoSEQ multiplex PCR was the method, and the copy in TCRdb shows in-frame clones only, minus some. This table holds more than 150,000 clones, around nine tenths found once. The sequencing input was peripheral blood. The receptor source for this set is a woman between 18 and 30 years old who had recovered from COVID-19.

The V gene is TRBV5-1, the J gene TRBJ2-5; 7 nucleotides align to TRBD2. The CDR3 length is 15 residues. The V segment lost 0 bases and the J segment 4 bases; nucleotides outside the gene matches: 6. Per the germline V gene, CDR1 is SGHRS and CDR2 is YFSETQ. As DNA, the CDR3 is TGCGCCAGCAGCTTGGTTGCGGGAGAGACAGAGACCCAGTACTTC. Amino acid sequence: CASSLVAGETETQYF.

The CDR3 reads CASRAQGDNYGYTF. The CDR3 nucleotides are TGTGCCAGCAGGGCCCAGGGTGATAACTATGGCTACACCTTC. The chain combines TRBV5-4 with TRBJ1-2; possibly TRBD1 for D (5 bases). The germline gives CDR1 SGHNT, CDR2 YYREEE (reference sequence). This CDR3 is 14 amino acids long. The ends were cut back, 5 bases at V and 1 base at J, with 12 bases in the middle.

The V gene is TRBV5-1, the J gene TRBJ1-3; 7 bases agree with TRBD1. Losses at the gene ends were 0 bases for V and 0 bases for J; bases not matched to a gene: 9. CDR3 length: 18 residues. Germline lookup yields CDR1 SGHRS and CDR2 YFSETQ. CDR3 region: CASSLGTGAASSGNTIYF. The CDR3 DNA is TGCGCCAGCAGCTTGGGTACAGGGGCCGCTAGCTCTGGAAACACCATATATTTT.

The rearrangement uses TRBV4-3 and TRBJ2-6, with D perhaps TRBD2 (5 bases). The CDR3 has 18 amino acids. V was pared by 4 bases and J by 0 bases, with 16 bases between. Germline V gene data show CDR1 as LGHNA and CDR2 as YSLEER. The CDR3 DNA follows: TGCGCCAGCAGCCCTAGCAGCGGCGCGGGCTCTGGGGCCAACGTCCTGACTTTC. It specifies CASSPSSGAGSGANVLTF.

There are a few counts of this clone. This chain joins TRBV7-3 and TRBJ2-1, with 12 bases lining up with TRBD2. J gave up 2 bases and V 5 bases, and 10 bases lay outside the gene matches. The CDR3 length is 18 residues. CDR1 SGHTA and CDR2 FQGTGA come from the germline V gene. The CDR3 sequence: CASSLGLAGRGAYNEQFF. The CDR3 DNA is TGTGCCAGCAGCCTGGGACTAGCGGGCCGAGGCGCCTACAATGAGCAGTTCTTC.

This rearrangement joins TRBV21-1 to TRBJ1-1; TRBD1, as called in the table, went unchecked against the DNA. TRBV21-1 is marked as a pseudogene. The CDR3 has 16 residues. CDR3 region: CASSTKTGKVNTEAFF. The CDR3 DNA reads TGTGCCAGCAGCACAAAGACAGGGAAGGTGAACACTGAAGCTTTCTTT.

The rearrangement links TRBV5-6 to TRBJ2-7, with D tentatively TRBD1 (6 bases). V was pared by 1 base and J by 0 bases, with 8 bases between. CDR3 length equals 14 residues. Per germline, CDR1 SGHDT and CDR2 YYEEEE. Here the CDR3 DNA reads TGTGCCAGCAGCTTGACAGGGATCTCCTACGAGCAGTACTTC. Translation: CASSLTGISYEQYF.

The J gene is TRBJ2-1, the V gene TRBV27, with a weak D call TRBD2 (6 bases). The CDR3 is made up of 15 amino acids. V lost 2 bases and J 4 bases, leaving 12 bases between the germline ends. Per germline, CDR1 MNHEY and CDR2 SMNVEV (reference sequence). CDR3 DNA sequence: TGTGCCAGCAGTTTAAATAGCGGACATTACAATGAGCAGTTCTTC. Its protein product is CASSLNSGHYNEQFF.

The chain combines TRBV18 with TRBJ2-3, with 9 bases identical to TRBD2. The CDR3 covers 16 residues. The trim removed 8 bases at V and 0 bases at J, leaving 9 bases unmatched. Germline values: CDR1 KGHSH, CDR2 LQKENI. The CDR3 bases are TGTGCCAGCGCCCCTATGACTAGCGGTAGCACAGATACGCAGTATTTT. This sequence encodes CASAPMTSGSTDTQYF.

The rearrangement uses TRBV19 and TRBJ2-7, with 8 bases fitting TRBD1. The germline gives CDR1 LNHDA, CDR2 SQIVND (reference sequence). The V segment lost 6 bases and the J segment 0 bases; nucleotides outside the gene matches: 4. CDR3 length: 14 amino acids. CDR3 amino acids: CASRDRGSSYEQYF. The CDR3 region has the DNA TGTGCCAGTAGAGACAGGGGTAGCTCCTACGAGCAGTACTTC.

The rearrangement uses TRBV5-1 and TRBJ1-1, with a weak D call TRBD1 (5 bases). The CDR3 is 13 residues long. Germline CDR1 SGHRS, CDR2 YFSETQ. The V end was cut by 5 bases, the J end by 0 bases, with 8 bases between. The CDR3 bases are TGCGCCAGCAGTGACAGAGTGAACACTGAAGCTTTCTTT. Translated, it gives CASSDRVNTEAFF.

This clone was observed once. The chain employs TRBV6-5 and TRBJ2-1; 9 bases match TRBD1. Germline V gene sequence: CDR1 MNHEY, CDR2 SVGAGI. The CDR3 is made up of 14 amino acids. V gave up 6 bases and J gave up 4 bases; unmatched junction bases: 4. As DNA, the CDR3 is TGTGCCAGCAGCACAGGGGGCAAGTACAATGAGCAGTTCTTC. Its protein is CASSTGGKYNEQFF.

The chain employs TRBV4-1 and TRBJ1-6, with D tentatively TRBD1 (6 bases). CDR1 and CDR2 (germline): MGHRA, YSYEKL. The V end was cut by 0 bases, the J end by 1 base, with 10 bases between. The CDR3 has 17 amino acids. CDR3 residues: CASSQEQGSSYNSPLHF. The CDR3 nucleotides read TGCGCCAGCAGCCAAGAACAGGGTAGTTCCTATAATTCACCCCTCCACTTT.